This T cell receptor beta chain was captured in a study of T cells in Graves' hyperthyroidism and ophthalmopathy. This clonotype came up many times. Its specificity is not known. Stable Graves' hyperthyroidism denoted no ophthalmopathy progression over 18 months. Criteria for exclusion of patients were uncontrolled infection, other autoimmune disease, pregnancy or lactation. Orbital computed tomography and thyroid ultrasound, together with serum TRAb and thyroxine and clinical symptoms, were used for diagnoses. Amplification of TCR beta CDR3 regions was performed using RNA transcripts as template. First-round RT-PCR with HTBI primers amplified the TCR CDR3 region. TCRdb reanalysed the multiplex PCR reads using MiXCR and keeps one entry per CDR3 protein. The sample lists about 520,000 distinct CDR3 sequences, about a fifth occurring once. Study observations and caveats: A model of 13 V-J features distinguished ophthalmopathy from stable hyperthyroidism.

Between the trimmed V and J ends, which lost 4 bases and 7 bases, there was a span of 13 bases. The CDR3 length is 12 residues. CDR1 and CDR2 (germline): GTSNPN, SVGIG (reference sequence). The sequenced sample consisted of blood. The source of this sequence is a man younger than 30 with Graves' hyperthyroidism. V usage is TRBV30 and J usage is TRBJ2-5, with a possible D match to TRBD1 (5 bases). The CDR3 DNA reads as TGTGCCTGGACCCAGGGTCCGGGGACCCAGTACTTC. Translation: CAWTQGPGTQYF.